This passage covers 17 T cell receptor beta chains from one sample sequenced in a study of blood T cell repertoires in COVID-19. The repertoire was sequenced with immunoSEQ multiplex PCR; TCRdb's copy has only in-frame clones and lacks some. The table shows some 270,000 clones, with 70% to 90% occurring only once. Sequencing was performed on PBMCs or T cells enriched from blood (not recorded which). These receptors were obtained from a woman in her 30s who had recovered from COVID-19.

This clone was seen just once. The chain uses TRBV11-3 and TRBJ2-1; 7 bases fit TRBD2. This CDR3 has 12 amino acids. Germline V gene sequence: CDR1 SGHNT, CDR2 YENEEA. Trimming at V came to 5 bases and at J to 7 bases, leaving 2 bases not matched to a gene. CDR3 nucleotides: TGTGCCAGCAGCCGAGCGGGGAATGAGCAGTTCTTC. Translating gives CASSRAGNEQFF. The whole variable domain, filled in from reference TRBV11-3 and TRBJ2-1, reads EAGVVQSPRYKIIEKKQPVAFWCNPISGHNTLYWYLQNLGQGPELLIRYENEEAVDDSQLPKDRFSAERLKGVDSTLKIQPAELGDSAVYLCASSRAGNEQFFGPGTRLTVL.

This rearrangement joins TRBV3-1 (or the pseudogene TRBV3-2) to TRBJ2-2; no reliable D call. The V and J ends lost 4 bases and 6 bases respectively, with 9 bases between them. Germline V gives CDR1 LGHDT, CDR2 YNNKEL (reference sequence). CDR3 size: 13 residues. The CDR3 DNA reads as TGTGCCAGCAGCCCTCGAGTGGCCGGGGAGCTGTTTTTT. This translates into CASSPRVAGELFF.

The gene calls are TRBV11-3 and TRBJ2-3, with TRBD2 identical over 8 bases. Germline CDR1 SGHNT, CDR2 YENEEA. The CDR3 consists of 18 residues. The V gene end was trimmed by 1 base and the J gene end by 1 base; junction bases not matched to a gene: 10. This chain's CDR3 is CASSLATGGGIGTDTQYF. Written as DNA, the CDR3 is TGTGCCAGCAGCTTAGCCACTGGCGGGGGGATCGGCACAGATACGCAGTATTTT.

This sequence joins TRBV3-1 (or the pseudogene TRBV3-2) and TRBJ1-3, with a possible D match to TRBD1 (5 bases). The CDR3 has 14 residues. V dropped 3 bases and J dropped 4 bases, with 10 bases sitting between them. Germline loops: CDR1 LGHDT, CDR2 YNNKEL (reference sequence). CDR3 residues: CASSQTVLGNTIYF. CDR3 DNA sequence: TGTGCCAGCAGCCAGACAGTGCTCGGAAACACCATATATTTT.

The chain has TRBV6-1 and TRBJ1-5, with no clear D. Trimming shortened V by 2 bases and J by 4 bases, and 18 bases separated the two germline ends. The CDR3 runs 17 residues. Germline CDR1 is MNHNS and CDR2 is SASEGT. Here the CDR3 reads CASSEIIWGVGNQPQHF. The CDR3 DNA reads TGTGCCAGCAGTGAAATAATTTGGGGAGTCGGGAATCAGCCCCAGCATTTT.

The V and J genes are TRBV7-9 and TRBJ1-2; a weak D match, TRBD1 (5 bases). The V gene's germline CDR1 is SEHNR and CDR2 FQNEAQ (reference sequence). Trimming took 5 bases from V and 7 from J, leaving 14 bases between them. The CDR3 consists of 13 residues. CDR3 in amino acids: CASSHPQGGGYTF. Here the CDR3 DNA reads TGTGCCAGCAGCCATCCTCAGGGAGGTGGCTACACCTTC.

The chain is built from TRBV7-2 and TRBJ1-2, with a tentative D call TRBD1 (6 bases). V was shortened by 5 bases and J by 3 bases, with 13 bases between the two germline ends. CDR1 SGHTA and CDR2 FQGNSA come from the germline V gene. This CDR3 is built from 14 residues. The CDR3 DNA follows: TGTGCCAGCAGCCTAGAGGGGGGGGACTATGGCTACACCTTC. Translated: CASSLEGGDYGYTF. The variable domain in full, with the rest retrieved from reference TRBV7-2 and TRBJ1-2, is GAGVSQSPSNKVTEKGKDVELRCDPISGHTALYWYRQSLGQGLEFLIYFQGNSAPDKSGLPSDRFSAERTGGSVSTLTIQRTQQEDSAVYLCASSLEGGDYGYTFGSGTRLTVV.

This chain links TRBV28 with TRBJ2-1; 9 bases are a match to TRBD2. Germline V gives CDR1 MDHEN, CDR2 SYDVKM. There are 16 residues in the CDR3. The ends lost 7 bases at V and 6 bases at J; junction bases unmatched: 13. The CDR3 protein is CASTQAGTSLVNEQFF. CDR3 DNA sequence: TGTGCCAGCACCCAGGCCGGGACTAGCCTCGTCAATGAGCAGTTCTTC.

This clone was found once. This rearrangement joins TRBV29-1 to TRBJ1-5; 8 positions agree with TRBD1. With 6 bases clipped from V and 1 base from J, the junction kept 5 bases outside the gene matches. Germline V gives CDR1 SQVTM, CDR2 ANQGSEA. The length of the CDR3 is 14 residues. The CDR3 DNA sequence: TGCAGCGTCGGGACAGGATGGAGCAATCAGCCCCAGCATTTT. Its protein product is CSVGTGWSNQPQHF.

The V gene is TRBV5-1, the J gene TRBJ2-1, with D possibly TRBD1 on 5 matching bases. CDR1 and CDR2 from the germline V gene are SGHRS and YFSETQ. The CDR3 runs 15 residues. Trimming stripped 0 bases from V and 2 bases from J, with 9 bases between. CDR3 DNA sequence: TGCGCCAGCAGCTTGGAGCAGGGCCCCTACAATGAGCAGTTCTTC. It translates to CASSLEQGPYNEQFF.

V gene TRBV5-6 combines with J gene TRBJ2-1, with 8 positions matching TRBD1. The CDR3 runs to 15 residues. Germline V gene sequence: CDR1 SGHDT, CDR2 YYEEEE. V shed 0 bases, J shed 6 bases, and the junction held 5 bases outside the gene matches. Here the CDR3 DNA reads TGTGCCAGCAGCTTGGGGACAGGGTTTTCCAATGAGCAGTTCTTC. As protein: CASSLGTGFSNEQFF.

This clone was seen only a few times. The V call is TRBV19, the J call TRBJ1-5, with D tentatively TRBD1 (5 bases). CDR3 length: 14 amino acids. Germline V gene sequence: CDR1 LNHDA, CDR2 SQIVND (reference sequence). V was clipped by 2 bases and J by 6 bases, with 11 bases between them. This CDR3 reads CASSIFREGQPQHF. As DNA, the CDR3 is TGTGCCAGTAGTATATTCAGGGAGGGTCAGCCCCAGCATTTT.

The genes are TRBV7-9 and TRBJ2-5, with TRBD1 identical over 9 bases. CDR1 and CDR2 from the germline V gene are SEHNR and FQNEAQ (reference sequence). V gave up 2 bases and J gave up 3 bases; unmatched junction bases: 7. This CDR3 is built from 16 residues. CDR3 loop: CASSLKPGQGEETQYF. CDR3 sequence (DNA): TGTGCCAGCAGCTTAAAGCCGGGACAGGGTGAAGAGACCCAGTACTTC.

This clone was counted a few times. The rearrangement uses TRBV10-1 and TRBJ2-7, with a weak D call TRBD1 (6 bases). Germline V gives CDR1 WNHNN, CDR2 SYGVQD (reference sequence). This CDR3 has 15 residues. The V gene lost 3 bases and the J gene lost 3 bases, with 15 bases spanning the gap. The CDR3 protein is CASSDRQVLSYEQYF. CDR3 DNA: TGCGCCAGCAGTGACCGACAGGTCTTGAGCTACGAGCAGTACTTC.

The CDR3 here is CASSFSEKLFF. Here the CDR3 DNA reads TGTGCCAGCAGCTTCAGTGAAAAACTGTTTTTT. The gene calls are TRBV7-6 and TRBJ1-4; D is unclear. CDR1 and CDR2 (germline): SGHVS, FNYEAQ. The CDR3 contains 11 residues. The germline V and J ends were trimmed by 3 bases and 7 bases, with 3 bases remaining between them.

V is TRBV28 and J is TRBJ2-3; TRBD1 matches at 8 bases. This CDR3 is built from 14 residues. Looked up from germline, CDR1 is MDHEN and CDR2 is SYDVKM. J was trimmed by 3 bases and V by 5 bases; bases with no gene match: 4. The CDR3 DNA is TGTGCCAGCAGTGCGGACAGGGTTACAGATACGCAGTATTTT. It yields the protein CASSADRVTDTQYF.

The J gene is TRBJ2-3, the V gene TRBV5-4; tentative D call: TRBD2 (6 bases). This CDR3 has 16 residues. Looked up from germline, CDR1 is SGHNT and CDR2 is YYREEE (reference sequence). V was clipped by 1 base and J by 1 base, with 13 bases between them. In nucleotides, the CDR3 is TGTGCCAGCAGCTTGATGGGAACGGGGGGCACAGATACGCAGTATTTT. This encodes CASSLMGTGGTDTQYF.